Listed below are T cell receptor beta chains from one sample, sequenced in a study of neoadjuvant anti-PD-1 for oral cavity cancer. Assay used: immunoSEQ multiplex PCR; TCRdb lists only in-frame clones, some missing. Here the sample spans over 14,000 clones, 55% to 75% being singletons. The input for sequencing was PBMCs, taken after nivolumab (anti-PD-1) treatment. These receptors originate from a person between 35 and 79 years old with oral cavity squamous cell carcinoma. Both conserved end residues are part of each CDR3. Fields, in order: V gene, J gene, clone size, D gene, CDR3 DNA, CDR3 protein. D genes are given only for firm matches. Clone sizes are given selectively: once, few, many, or a class where the clone is expanded.

V: TRBV5-1
J: TRBJ2-1
size: NA
D: TRBD2
DNA: TGCGCCAGCAGCTTACTAAGGGGAGGGGTTTACAATGAGCAGTTCTTC
CDR3: CASSLLRGGVYNEQFF

V: TRBV19
J: TRBJ1-2
size: NA
D: NA
DNA: TGTGCCAGTAGTATAGAGGAAAGTGTCAGAGGATATGGCTACACCTTC
CDR3: CASSIEESVRGYGYTF

V: TRBV7-3
J: TRBJ2-1
size: NA
D: NA
DNA: TGTGCCAGCAGCTTATGGTCAGGGTCCTACAATGAGCAGTTCTTC
CDR3: CASSLWSGSYNEQFF

V: TRBV21-1
J: TRBJ2-2
size: NA
D: NA
DNA: TGTGCCAGCAGCCCGAAGCGGACAGGGAACACCGGGGAGCTGTTTTTT
CDR3: CASSPKRTGNTGELFF

V: TRBV30
J: TRBJ1-5
size: NA
D: TRBD1
DNA: TGTGCCTGGAACAGACAGGGGGGTCAGCCCCAGCATTTT
CDR3: CAWNRQGGQPQHF

V: TRBV7-9
J: TRBJ1-2
size: few
D: TRBD1
DNA: TGTGCCAGCAGCTTAGGTACCGGGACAGTCTATGGCTACACCTTC
CDR3: CASSLGTGTVYGYTF

V: TRBV18
J: TRBJ1-2
size: NA
D: NA
DNA: TGTGCCAGCTCACCAGGAGCAGCCGACTATGGCTACACCTTC
CDR3: CASSPGAADYGYTF

V: TRBV5-1
J: TRBJ1-1
size: few
D: TRBD1
DNA: TGCGCCAGCAGCCCGACAGGGATGAACACTGAAGCTTTCTTT
CDR3: CASSPTGMNTEAFF

V: TRBV6-5
J: TRBJ2-7
size: NA
D: TRBD1
DNA: TGTGCCAGCAGATGGACAGGGGACCCTGCCGAGCAGTACTTC
CDR3: CASRWTGDPAEQYF

V: TRBV5-4
J: TRBJ2-3
size: once
D: NA
DNA: TGTGCCAGCAGCTTGGTTCAAGATACGCAGTATTTT
CDR3: CASSLVQDTQYF

V: TRBV7-9
J: TRBJ2-1
size: NA
D: TRBD2
DNA: TGTGCCAGCAGCCTAAGACTAGCGGGGGAACCCTACAATGAGCAGTTCTTC
CDR3: CASSLRLAGEPYNEQFF

V: TRBV5-1
J: TRBJ2-3
size: NA
D: TRBD1
DNA: TGCGCCAGTCGACAGGGTAGCACAGATACGCAGTATTTT
CDR3: CASRQGSTDTQYF

V: TRBV19
J: TRBJ2-1
size: few
D: NA
DNA: TGTGCCAGTAGCCCCGGACTATTGAATGAGCAGTTCTTC
CDR3: CASSPGLLNEQFF

V: TRBV27
J: TRBJ1-5
size: once
D: TRBD1
DNA: TGTGCCAGCAGTTGGACAGGGGGCAATCAGCCCCAGCATTTT
CDR3: CASSWTGGNQPQHF

V: TRBV6-1
J: TRBJ1-2
size: NA
D: NA
DNA: TGTGCCAGCAGTCCCCTCCGTGGTGGCTACACCTTC
CDR3: CASSPLRGGYTF

V: TRBV5-4
J: TRBJ2-5
size: NA
D: NA
DNA: TGTGCCAGCAGCTTGAGTGGGACCCAGTACTTC
CDR3: CASSLSGTQYF

V: TRBV4-1
J: TRBJ1-2
size: NA
D: NA
DNA: TGCGCCAGCAGCCAAGTGCGGTTAGCTAACTATGGCTACACCTTC
CDR3: CASSQVRLANYGYTF

V: TRBV4-1
J: TRBJ2-3
size: few
D: TRBD2
DNA: TGCGCCAGCAGCCAAGAGTCGGTAGCGGGAGGGCCCTGGGAGAAAGATACGCAGTATTTT
CDR3: CASSQESVAGGPWEKDTQYF

V: TRBV2
J: TRBJ1-2
size: NA
D: NA
DNA: TGTGCCAGCAGTGGCACAGGGTGGCCCTCCTATGGCTACACCTTC
CDR3: CASSGTGWPSYGYTF

V: TRBV27
J: TRBJ2-5
size: NA
D: NA
DNA: TGTGCCAGCAGTTTACAGGCAGCCCGGACCCAGTACTTC
CDR3: CASSLQAARTQYF